The 21 T cell receptor beta chains below were found in one sample sequenced in a study of tissue T cells after allogeneic stem cell transplantation. The sample's time point: mouse harvest day 14 after allogeneic transplant. The graft held 10^6 splenic CD5+ T cells and 10^7 T-cell-depleted bone marrow cells. Sequencing was performed with immunoSEQ multiplex PCR; in TCRdb, only in-frame clones are kept and a portion is missing. The repertoire has about 3,200 clones, roughly 43% of them found once; the top ten carry 20% to 25%. The specimen sequenced was gut tissue. The origin of the receptors is a female BALB/c mouse given C57BL/6 T cells with graft-versus-host disease after an allogeneic hematopoietic cell transplant.

A remark on this clone: These gene names are mouse names. The read finishes 1 residue shy of the CDR3 end, and the germline J gene is used to complete it. The chain is built from TRBV19 and TRBJ2-5; 11 bases match TRBD2. The V gene end was trimmed by 5 bases and the J gene end by 5 bases; junction bases not matched to a gene: 4. Germline CDR1 is FNHDT and CDR2 is SITEND (reference sequence). This CDR3 is built from 14 residues. The sequenced CDR3 bases are TGTGCCAGCAGCTCCGGACTGGGGGGAGACACCCAGTAC. It encodes CASSSGLGGDTQY. The entire CDR3 protein reads CASSSGLGGDTQYF.

As to this clone: The listed genes are named as in mouse. The read ends 1 residue early relative to the CDR3; the germline J gene fills the gap. J is TRBJ2-3 and V is TRBV16; 7 nucleotides agree with TRBD2. This CDR3 is 13 amino acids long. In germline, CDR1 is SGHSA, CDR2 FRNQAP. Losses at the gene ends were 5 bases for V and 6 bases for J; bases not matched to a gene: 5. The CDR3 loop reads CASSPTGAETLYF. The sequenced CDR3 bases are TGTGCAAGCAGCCCCACTGGGGCGGAAACGCTGTAT.

Regarding this clone: Mouse germline and gene names are used. The sequenced fragment ends 1 residue before the CDR3 boundary, so the rest is inferred from the germline J gene. The chain couples TRBV16 to TRBJ2-2; 7 positions match TRBD1. CDR3 size: 16 residues. Looked up from germline, CDR1 is SGHSA and CDR2 is FRNQAP. V gave up 0 bases and J gave up 0 bases; unmatched junction bases: 1. CDR3 loop: CASSLDGTANTGQLYF. CDR3 DNA, as far as it was read: TGTGCAAGCAGCTTAGATGGGACAGCAAACACCGGGCAGCTCTAC.

Worth noting for this clone: Here the gene names and germline are mouse. The read ends 1 residue before the CDR3 terminus; that terminus is restored from the germline J gene. The gene calls are TRBV13-2 and TRBJ2-5; possibly TRBD1 or TRBD2 for D (5 bases each). Trimming removed 5 bases from V and 2 bases from J, with 9 bases in between. Germline V gives CDR1 NNHNN, CDR2 SYGAGS (reference sequence). The CDR3 has 13 amino acids. CDR3 residues: CASGWDRQDTQYF. The part of the CDR3 DNA that was read is TGTGCCAGCGGCTGGGACCGCCAAGACACCCAGTAC.

This clone was counted only a few times. The listed genes are named as in mouse. Read coverage stops 1 residue before the CDR3 terminus; the germline J gene supplies the remainder. This chain joins TRBV26 and TRBJ2-7; 8 bases match TRBD2. After removal of 0 bases from V and 4 bases from J, the junction contained 2 bases not matched to a gene. Per the germline V gene, CDR1 is KGHPV and CDR2 is FQNQEV (reference sequence). The CDR3 extends over 14 amino acids. The part of the CDR3 DNA that was read is TGTGCCAGCAGTCTGTCGACTGGGGCGTATGAACAGTAC. This codes for CASSLSTGAYEQY. The full CDR3 protein is CASSLSTGAYEQYF.

Of note for this clone: Germline and genes: mouse. CDR3: CASSRQGSPLYF. The covered CDR3 bases are TGTGCCAGCAGTCGACAGGGTTCGCCCCTCTAC. The chain couples TRBV19 to TRBJ1-6; 7 nucleotides agree with TRBD1. The observed sequence ends 1 residue before the CDR3 terminus, with the missing tail filled in from the germline J gene. TRBJ1-6 is noted as an ORF with a role that remains uncertain. Trimming cost V 4 bases and J 9 bases; bases outside gene matches: 1. CDR3 length equals 12 residues. CDR1 and CDR2 (germline): FNHDT, SITEND (reference sequence).

Of note for this clone: Gene names are mouse gene names. The CDR3 region is CASSPGQGNSGNTLYF. The sequenced CDR3 bases are TGTGCCAGCAGTCCTGGACAGGGTAATTCTGGAAATACGCTCTAT. The rearrangement joins TRBV26 to TRBJ1-3; 8 bases fit TRBD1. From the germline J gene comes the end of the CDR3, since the read stops 1 residue before it. The J segment lost 0 bases and the V segment lost 4 bases, leaving 5 bases of the junction unmatched. Per the germline V gene, CDR1 is KGHPV and CDR2 is FQNQEV (reference sequence). The CDR3 has 16 residues.

This clone appeared a few times. Gene names and germline refer to mouse. The read comes to an end 1 residue before the CDR3 does, leaving the germline J gene to fill in the end. V gene TRBV23 combines with J gene TRBJ1-1. The CDR3 loop spans 13 amino acids. Germline V gene data show CDR1 as KGHTA and CDR2 as FQNQQP. The CDR3 bases that were read are TGCTCCAGCAGTAGTCTGGCAAACACAGAAGTCTTC. Translating gives CSSSSLANTEVF. Given in full, the CDR3 is CSSSSLANTEVFF. Together with reference TRBV23 and TRBJ1-1, the CDR3 gives the full variable domain: DAAVTQKPRYLIKMKGQEAEMKCIPEKGHTAVFWYQQKQSKELKFLIYFQNQQPLDQIDMVKERFSAVCPSSSLCSLGIRTCEAEDSALYLCSSSSLANTEVFFGKGTRLTVV.

Worth noting for this clone: Gene names are the mouse ones. The read ends 1 residue before the CDR3 terminus; that terminus is restored from the germline J gene. The chain couples TRBV13-3 to TRBJ1-3; the match to TRBD1 covers 7 bases. Germline V lookup: CDR1 NNHDY, CDR2 SYVADS. The CDR3 spans 15 residues. V gave up 5 bases and J gave up 0 bases; unmatched junction bases: 5. CDR3 in amino acids: CASRPGQYSGNTLYF. The CDR3 DNA, read in part, is TGTGCCAGCAGGCCGGGACAGTATTCTGGAAATACGCTCTAT.

This clone was counted only a few times. The germline and genes are mouse ones. The CDR3 goes on 1 residue after the read ends, and that part is filled in from the germline J gene. J is TRBJ2-3 and V is TRBV26; 11 bases match TRBD2. J was trimmed by 4 bases and V by 5 bases; bases with no gene match: 2. The CDR3 is made up of 14 amino acids. Germline V gives CDR1 KGHPV, CDR2 FQNQEV (reference sequence). This CDR3 reads CASSRDWGPETLYF. The CDR3 DNA, read in part, is TGTGCCAGCAGTAGGGACTGGGGGCCAGAAACGCTGTAT.

About this clone itself: Germline and genes here are mouse. With the read ending 1 residue before the CDR3 end, the germline J gene is used to fill in that end. This sequence joins TRBV26 and TRBJ2-2; no firm D call. Germline CDR1 and CDR2: KGHPV and FQNQEV (reference sequence). The germline V and J ends were trimmed by 0 bases and 6 bases, with 2 bases remaining between them. This CDR3 has 12 amino acids. The covered CDR3 bases are TGTGCCAGCAGTCTGTCCCCCGGGCAGCTCTAC. Encoded protein: CASSLSPGQLY. The full CDR3 sequence reads CASSLSPGQLYF.

This clone is classed as medium-sized. Gene names refer to mouse genes. The missing CDR3 end, 1 residue past where the read stops, is filled in from the germline J gene. This rearrangement joins TRBV12-1 to TRBJ1-4; 7 positions match TRBD1. CDR1 is SGHSN and CDR2 is HYEKVE in the germline V gene. Trimming removed 3 bases from V and 4 bases from J; junction bases left unmatched: 4. CDR3 length: 14 amino acids. The CDR3 DNA, read in part, is TGTGCCAGCTCTTACAGGGGAGGCAACGAAAGATTATTT. It codes for CASSYRGGNERLF. The complete CDR3 protein is CASSYRGGNERLFF. Full variable domain (remainder filled in from reference TRBV12-1 and TRBJ1-4): DSGVVQSPRHIIKEKGGRSVLTCIPISGHSNVVWYQQTLGKELKFLIQHYEKVERDKGFLPSRFSVQQFDDYHSEMNMSALELEDSAMYFCASSYRGGNERLFFGHGTKLSVL.

Comment on this clone: Possible read error: a much larger clone is one base away. Genes and germline are mouse. The missing CDR3 end, 1 residue past where the read stops, is filled in from the germline J gene. The rearrangement uses TRBV16 and TRBJ2-7, with 12 bases aligning to TRBD2. V shed 5 bases, J shed 5 bases, and the junction held 4 bases outside the gene matches. In germline, CDR1 is SGHSA, CDR2 FRNQAP. This CDR3 is built from 14 residues. CDR3 DNA, as far as it was read: TGTGCAAGCAGCCCTCGACTGGGGGGGCATGAACAGTAC. As protein: CASSPRLGGHEQY. The CDR3 reads in full as CASSPRLGGHEQYF.

This clone was detected a few times. Gene names denote mouse genes. With the read ending 1 residue before the CDR3 end, the germline J gene is used to fill in that end. The rearrangement uses TRBV13-2 and TRBJ2-4; unclear D gene. The germline V gene has CDR1 NNHNN and CDR2 SYGAGS (reference sequence). This CDR3 is built from 15 residues. V gave up 0 bases and J gave up 0 bases, with 8 bases separating them. The CDR3 DNA, read in part, is TGTGCCAGCGGTGATGCGGCACCTAGTCAAAACACCTTGTAC. Residues: CASGDAAPSQNTLY. The entire CDR3 protein reads CASGDAAPSQNTLYF.

The table lists this clone with a few counts. Any gene name here is a mouse gene name. The read ends 1 residue early relative to the CDR3; the germline J gene fills the gap. The chain recombines TRBV12-2 with TRBJ1-5; TRBD1 matches at 10 bases. CDR1 is SGHLS, CDR2 HYDKME, per germline. The CDR3 is 15 amino acids. With V trimmed by 4 bases and J by 4 bases, 6 bases remained unmatched. The sequenced CDR3 bases are TGTGCCAGCTCCCGACAGGGGGCGCCTAACCAGGCTCCGCTT. This codes for CASSRQGAPNQAPL. In full, the CDR3 reads CASSRQGAPNQAPLF.

As to this clone: Here the gene names and germline are mouse. The read stops 1 residue short of the end of the CDR3; the missing end is completed from the germline J gene. The V and J genes are TRBV29 and TRBJ2-7; TRBD1 matches 7 bases. The CDR3 is made up of 13 amino acids. Losses at the gene ends were 4 bases for V and 6 bases for J; bases not matched to a gene: 6. The germline V gene encodes CDR1 MSHET and CDR2 SYDVDS. CDR3 DNA (partial): TGTGCTAGCAGTTCCGCCACAGGGGTTGAACAGTAC. Protein product: CASSSATGVEQY. The CDR3 in its entirety is CASSSATGVEQYF.

On this clone: The gene names here belong to mouse. The CDR3 end lies 1 residue beyond the end of the read and is filled in from the germline J gene. The chain links TRBV12-1 to TRBJ2-4; TRBD2 aligns across 14 bases. The V gene's germline CDR1 is SGHSN and CDR2 HYEKVE. The CDR3 length is 16 residues. V dropped 3 bases and J dropped 1; count of bases not matched to a gene: 2. The covered CDR3 bases are TGTGCCAGCTCTACGGGACTGGGGGGGCGTCAAAACACCTTGTAC. Residues: CASSTGLGGRQNTLY. The CDR3 in its entirety is CASSTGLGGRQNTLYF.

Judged by abundance, this clone is medium-sized. Mouse gene names apply. The observed sequence ends 1 residue before the CDR3 terminus, with the missing tail filled in from the germline J gene. The same CDR3 is also encoded by other DNA sequences in this sample. The chain has TRBV31 and TRBJ2-7; TRBD2 matches 8 bases. V lost 0 bases, J lost 6 bases, and 4 bases stayed unmatched. The CDR3 is 13 amino acids. The germline CDR1 and CDR2 sequences are GKSSPN and SITVG. The CDR3 protein is CAWSLGGAGEQYF. The CDR3 DNA, read in part, is TGTGCCTGGAGTCTGGGGGGGGCGGGTGAACAGTAC.

Judged by abundance, this clone is medium-sized. Gene labels here are mouse ones. Read coverage stops 1 residue before the CDR3 terminus; the germline J gene supplies the remainder. The V gene is TRBV12-2, the J gene TRBJ2-1; D not resolved. V lost 2 bases to trimming and J lost 9 bases, with 7 bases between them. CDR3 length: 11 amino acids. Per germline, CDR1 SGHLS and CDR2 HYDKME. CDR3 sequence: CASSPGLEQFF. The DNA read from the CDR3 is TGTGCCAGCTCTCCGGGCCTTGAGCAGTTC.

This clone is deemed medium-sized (0.01 to 0.1%). Gene names denote mouse genes. With the read ending 1 residue before the CDR3 end, the germline J gene is used to fill in that end. V usage is TRBV23 and J usage is TRBJ2-3; TRBD2 reflects the table's D call only, with no check against the DNA. The CDR3 has 17 residues. The V gene's germline CDR1 is KGHTA and CDR2 FQNQQP. The DNA read from the CDR3 is TGCTCCAGCAGTTGGGACTGGGGGGGGCGAGGTGCAGAAACGCTGTAT. This sequence encodes CSSSWDWGGRGAETLY. The complete CDR3 sequence is CSSSWDWGGRGAETLYF.

Turning to this clone: The genes are named according to mouse. From the germline J gene comes the end of the CDR3, since the read stops 1 residue before it. The chain is built from TRBV13-2 and TRBJ1-4; D is ambiguous. Looked up from germline, CDR1 is NNHNN and CDR2 is SYGAGS (reference sequence). CDR3 size: 12 residues. Trimming took 6 bases from V and 7 from J, leaving 10 bases between them. CDR3 DNA (partial): TGTGCCAGCGCCGGTCTGGGCGAAAGATTATTT. Amino acids: CASAGLGERLF. In full, the CDR3 is CASAGLGERLFF.